Below are 3 T cell receptor beta chains sequenced from a single sample in a study of cytomegalovirus exposure and HLA in healthy donors. The primer mix had 60 Vbeta and 13 Jbeta primers. TCRdb's table, derived via immunoSEQ multiplex PCR, lists solely in-frame clones and lacks some. The table shows about 82,000 clones, with around 10% occurring only once. The sequenced material came from PBMCs. Receptors were obtained from a man aged 55 to 70 in good health and CMV-seropositive.

In this sample, this clone turned up a few times. The V gene is TRBV5-1, the J gene TRBJ2-7; 8 positions match TRBD2. CDR3 length equals 18 residues. Trimming took 4 bases from V and 3 from J; bases not matched to a gene: 18. Looked up from germline, CDR1 is SGHRS and CDR2 is YFSETQ. Written as DNA, the CDR3 is TGCGCCAGCAGCCGGCTCCCTCCCTTGGAGCGGGAGATCTACGAGCAGTACTTC. Its translation: CASSRLPPLEREIYEQYF.

The chain is built from TRBV6-1 and TRBJ2-1; 11 bases map to TRBD1. Germline V gene sequence: CDR1 MNHNS, CDR2 SASEGT. Losses at the gene ends were 4 bases for V and 7 bases for J; bases not matched to a gene: 3. The length of the CDR3 is 14 residues. The chain's CDR3 is CASSGGQGANEQFF. In DNA form, the CDR3 reads TGTGCCAGCAGTGGCGGACAGGGGGCAAATGAGCAGTTCTTC.

This clone was seen more than once but under ten times. The chain is built from TRBV28 and TRBJ2-5, with a weak D call TRBD2 (7 bases). Germline CDR1 is MDHEN and CDR2 is SYDVKM. With 5 bases removed from V and 5 bases from J, the gap between germline ends came to 21 bases. The CDR3 consists of 16 residues. Written as DNA, the CDR3 is TGTGCCAGCAGTCGAAGGGGGGGGGCATCGCACGAGACCCAGTACTTC. Its translation: CASSRRGGASHETQYF.